This T cell receptor beta chain was retrieved from a study of blood T cell repertoires in COVID-19. Study at large: T cells, B-cell-depleted T cells, or PBMCs supplied cDNA or gDNA.

The germline V gene has CDR1 MDHEN and CDR2 SYDVKM. The junction had 8 bases not matched to a gene; V was cut back by 7 bases and J by 1 base. The CDR3 extends over 16 amino acids. TCRdb's copy holds only in-frame clones and misses some; the assay was immunoSEQ multiplex PCR. In the table there are approximately 240,000 clones, more than 65% of which are singletons. The TCR sequence derives from a woman aged 55 to 70 with acute or convalescent COVID-19. The chain employs TRBV28 and TRBJ2-3; 10 bases are a match to TRBD1. The specimen sequenced was peripheral blood. CDR3 in amino acids: CASMSTGGAGTDTQYF. The CDR3 DNA is TGTGCCAGCATGTCGACAGGGGGCGCCGGCACAGATACGCAGTATTTT.